The clone carrying this T cell receptor (beta chain) was seen only a few times. The source of the sample is a study of regulatory T cells in long-lasting Graves disease. Germline CDR1 and CDR2: DFQATT and SNEGSKA (reference sequence). The CDR3 extends over 15 amino acids. With 1 base clipped from V and 1 base from J, the junction kept 7 bases outside the gene matches. Libraries of TCR beta came from iRepertoire HTBI primers plus Arm-PCR of CDR3 regions. TCRdb reprocessed the multiplex PCR reads with MiXCR, giving one entry per CDR3 protein. The table lists 550,000 to 650,000 distinct CDR3 sequences, approximately 16% of them singletons. Described time point: newly diagnosed GD, antithyroid drugs for less than 3 months. Scientists built the TCR library using RNA that was extracted from PBMCs. This sample was also put to use in a study of T cells in Graves' hyperthyroidism and ophthalmopathy.

V is TRBV20-1 and J is TRBJ2-7, with 7 nucleotides matching TRBD2. The source material was peripheral blood mononuclear cells (PBMCs), sampled at new diagnosis, from a patient treated with antithyroid drugs. The TCR comes from a man younger than 35 with Graves disease. DNA for the CDR3: TGCAGTGCTAGAGGGGCTAGCGGTCCATCCTACGAGCAGTACTTC. It translates to CSARGASGPSYEQYF.